Each of the 6 T cell receptor beta chains below was sequenced from the same sample in a study of T cells in women clearing cervical HPV infection. Method: immunoSEQ multiplex PCR; TCRdb's copy keeps in-frame clones and lacks some. The ten most abundant clones cover about 3.7% of a sample with about 26,000 clones. Sequences were obtained from blood buffy coat. The receptors were sampled from a woman between 18 and 70 years old with a cervical HPV16 infection that either progressed to CIN3+ or cleared (not recorded which).

Of note for this clone: The read falls 3 residues short of the CDR3 end, and the missing part is taken from the germline J gene. V usage is TRBV18 and J usage is TRBJ2-7; no reliable D call. Germline CDR1 KGHSH, CDR2 LQKENI. The CDR3 spans 12 residues. Between the trimmed V and J ends, which lost 3 bases and 1 base, there was a span of 4 bases. The sequenced CDR3 bases are TGTGCCAGCTCACCGACTTCCTACGAG. This sequence encodes CASSPTSYE. The full CDR3 protein reads CASSPTSYEQYF. Based on the CDR3 plus reference TRBV18 and TRBJ2-7, the full variable domain is NAGVMQNPRHLVRRRGQEARLRCSPMKGHSHVYWYRQLPEEGLKFMVYLQKENIIDESGMPKERFSAEFPKEGPSILRIQQVVRGDSAAYFCASSPTSYEQYFGPGTRLTVT.

Remarks on this clone: The read comes to an end 3 residues before the CDR3 does, leaving the germline J gene to fill in the end. The chain employs TRBV9 and TRBJ2-5; 9 bases align to TRBD2. Germline trimming cut 2 bases from V and 1 base from J; bases unmatched to any gene: 12. Germline assignment: CDR1 SGDLS and CDR2 YYNGEE. CDR3 size: 18 residues. The part of the CDR3 DNA that was read is TGTGCCAGCAGCGTCCAAGCGGGGGGAGCCGGGCCCCAAGAGACC. Translating it yields CASSVQAGGAGPQET. In full, the CDR3 is CASSVQAGGAGPQETQYF.

Turning to this clone: The CDR3 end lies 3 residues beyond the end of the read and is filled in from the germline J gene. The chain uses TRBV20-1 and TRBJ1-2; 7 positions match TRBD1. Germline V gene data show CDR1 as DFQATT and CDR2 as SNEGSKA (reference sequence). J gave up 3 bases and V 0 bases, and 10 bases lay outside the gene matches. The CDR3 totals 16 residues. The part of the CDR3 DNA that was read is TGCAGTGCTAGAGACCAGGGGGTCAGCGGTTACTATGGC. It codes for CSARDQGVSGYYG. The full CDR3 reads CSARDQGVSGYYGYTF.

In regard to this clone: The read is 3 residues too short to cover the CDR3 end, so that end is filled in from the germline J gene. The chain carries TRBV7-9 and TRBJ2-3; D not certain. Germline CDR1 reads SEHNR; CDR2 reads FQNEAQ (reference sequence). This CDR3 region has 13 residues. The CDR3 protein is CASSLSGEETQYF. The sequenced part of the CDR3 DNA is TGTGCCAGCAGCCTCTCCGGTGAAGAGACG. Filled out from reference TRBV7-9 and TRBJ2-3, the complete variable domain reads DTGVSQNPRHKITKRGQNVTFRCDPISEHNRLYWYRQTLGQGPEFLTYFQNEAQLEKSRLLSDRFSAERPKGSFSTLEIQRTEQGDSAMYLCASSLSGEETQYFGPGTRLTVL.

A word on this clone: The DNA ends 3 residues before the CDR3 does, and the rest of the CDR3 is filled in from the germline J gene. The genes are TRBV30 and TRBJ1-6; 8 nucleotides line up with TRBD1. The CDR3 runs 13 residues. V lost 4 bases and J lost 7; bases outside the gene matches: 3. Looked up from germline, CDR1 is GTSNPN and CDR2 is SVGIG (reference sequence). The CDR3 bases that were read are TGTGCCTGGACGGGACAGGCGAATTCACCC. Translated: CAWTGQANSP. The CDR3 reads in full as CAWTGQANSPLHF.

For this clone: The CDR3 end is not reached by the read, which stops 3 residues before it; the germline J gene fills it in. This chain links TRBV6-1 with TRBJ2-2; D remains ambiguous. V was clipped by 2 bases and J by 1 base, with 8 bases between them. The germline V gene encodes CDR1 MNHNS and CDR2 SASEGT. The CDR3 covers 15 residues. CDR3 bases read: TGTGCCAGCAGTGAAACCGCAGAGAACACCGGGGAG. As protein: CASSETAENTGE. The entire CDR3 is CASSETAENTGELFF.